This T cell receptor (beta chain) was profiled in a study of vaccination and CD4 T cells after COVID-19. Turning to the study itself: Convalescent individuals numbered four females and six males, two being Hispanic. Cells were stimulated with overlapping spike peptides from SARS-CoV-2, HCoV-NL63, HCoV-OC43 and HCoV-229E.

The treatment was: roughly 10-day PBMC culture with coronavirus spike peptide pools or control peptides (ViraFEST assay). In its sample, this clonotype was seen once. Its matching antigen is unknown. Study outcomes and limitations: Data came from relatively few convalescent patients and lacked early post-infection timepoints. Convalescent patients had a median around 90% of reactive clones appearing only post-vaccination.

Between the trimmed V and J ends, which lost 2 bases and 6 bases, there was a span of 4 bases. Germline lookup yields CDR1 MNHEY and CDR2 SVGAGI. The CDR3 has 11 amino acids. Scientists ran DNA taken from cultured CD4+ T cells through the Oncomine TCR Beta short-read assay for sequencing. TCRdb analysed the PCR reads with MiXCR anew, one entry per CDR3 protein. The sample holds approximately 13,000 distinct CDR3 sequences; approximately 76% are singletons and the top ten take roughly 20%. This clonotype originated in a human donor who had recovered from COVID-19. The specimen was CD4+ T cells from blood, cultured in vitro. The V call is TRBV6-5, the J call TRBJ1-1; D is unclear. CDR3 residues: CASSYQPEAFF. DNA for the CDR3: TGTGCCAGCAGTTACCAGCCTGAAGCTTTCTTT.